This T cell receptor beta chain emerged from a study of OX40 agonist ivuxolimab in advanced cancers. Turning to the study itself: All patients had ivuxolimab intravenously every 2 weeks at 0.01 to 10 mg/kg. Hepatocellular carcinoma, melanoma, renal cell or head and neck cancer was diagnosed in the dose-escalation patients.

Study observations and caveats: Clonal expansion was seen in CD4+ and CD8+ blood T cells by week 6 at 0.1 to 3.0 mg/kg.

Per the germline V gene, CDR1 is SGHNT and CDR2 is YENEEA. The CDR3 is 15 residues long. V shed 4 bases and J 4 bases; nucleotides not matched to a gene: 6. A remark on this clone: No antigen is known for it.

This table comes from immunoSEQ multiplex PCR, and its TCRdb copy is limited to in-frame clones, with some not included. The data contain roughly 69,000 clones, about four fifths of them singletons. Blood sampling took place at baseline, cycle 4 day 1, and cycle 7 day 1. The sequences come from CD4+ or CD8+ T cells sorted from blood, collected in a trial of the OX40 agonist ivuxolimab. The sequence was obtained from an adult with an advanced solid tumor such as melanoma, head and neck, liver or kidney cancer. The chain joins TRBV11-3 to TRBJ2-7; TRBD1 aligns across 11 bases. The CDR3 coding sequence is TGTGCCAGCAGCTACCCGGGACAGGGGGGATACGAGCAGTACTTC. Translating it yields CASSYPGQGGYEQYF. Full variable domain (rest looked up from reference TRBV11-3 and TRBJ2-7): EAGVVQSPRYKIIEKKQPVAFWCNPISGHNTLYWYLQNLGQGPELLIRYENEEAVDDSQLPKDRFSAERLKGVDSTLKIQPAELGDSAVYLCASSYPGQGGYEQYFGPGTRLTVT.